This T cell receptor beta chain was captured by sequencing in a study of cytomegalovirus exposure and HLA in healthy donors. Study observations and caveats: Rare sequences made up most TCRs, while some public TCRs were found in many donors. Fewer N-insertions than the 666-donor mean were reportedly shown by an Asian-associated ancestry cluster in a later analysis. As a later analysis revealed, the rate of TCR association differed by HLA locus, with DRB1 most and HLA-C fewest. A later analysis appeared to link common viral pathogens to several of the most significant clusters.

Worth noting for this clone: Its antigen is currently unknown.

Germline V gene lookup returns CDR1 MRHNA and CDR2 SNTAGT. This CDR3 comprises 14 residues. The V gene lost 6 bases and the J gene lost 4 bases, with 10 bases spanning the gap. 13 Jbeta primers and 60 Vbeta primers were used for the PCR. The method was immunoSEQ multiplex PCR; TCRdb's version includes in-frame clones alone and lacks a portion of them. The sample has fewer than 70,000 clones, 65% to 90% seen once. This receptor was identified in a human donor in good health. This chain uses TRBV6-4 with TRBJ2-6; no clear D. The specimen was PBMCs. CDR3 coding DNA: TGTGCCAGCAGCCTAAACTCAGGGGCCAACGTCCTGACTTTC. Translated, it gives CASSLNSGANVLTF.